The T cell receptor (beta chain) described here comes from a study of identifying expanded T cells in peripheral blood. Libraries were prepared by immunoSEQ multiplex PCR; TCRdb keeps only in-frame clonotypes and omits some of them. The profile shows tens of thousands of clones, under 85% of them singletons. No infections or other immune events were documented during collection. This clone was counted once. Per the germline V gene, CDR1 is MNHNY and CDR2 is SVGAGI (reference sequence). The ends lost 5 bases at V and 8 bases at J; junction bases unmatched: 5. This CDR3 has 13 residues. The source of this sequence is a person aged 18 to 70 in good health. The specimen was blood. The rearrangement uses TRBV6-6 and TRBJ1-3, with 8 bases fitting TRBD1. CDR3 bases: TGTGCCAGCAGTCAGACAGGGGAAGACACCATATATTTT. Translated, it gives CASSQTGEDTIYF.